The 22 T cell receptor beta chains presented below share a single source sample, sequenced in a study of T-cell reconstitution after alpha-beta-depleted transplantation in children. Unique molecular identifiers were incorporated into the prepared TCRbeta library. In TCRdb, the PCR reads were re-called with MiXCR into one record per CDR3 protein. The sample holds around 370,000 distinct CDR3 sequences, 10% seen once. Source: PBMCs from the stem cell graft donor, taken from the stem cell graft. The receptor source for this set is a human donor who donated a stem cell graft to a child with acute lymphoblastic leukemia.

The chain has TRBV5-1 and TRBJ2-1; 10 bases are a match to TRBD2. With V trimmed by 0 bases and J by 4 bases, 10 bases remained unmatched. The CDR3 contains 18 residues. The germline CDR1 and CDR2 sequences are SGHRS and YFSETQ. Here the CDR3 reads CASSLAELAGDWYNEQFF. The CDR3 DNA reads as TGCGCCAGCAGCTTGGCCGAGCTAGCGGGAGATTGGTACAATGAGCAGTTCTTC.

The chain uses TRBV18 and TRBJ2-7; no definite D call. V was pared by 8 bases and J by 7 bases, with 9 bases between. Germline CDR1 and CDR2: KGHSH and LQKENI. The CDR3 extends over 10 amino acids. CDR3 amino acids: CASTYVEQYF. CDR3 sequence (DNA): TGTGCCAGCACTTATGTGGAGCAGTACTTC.

This chain uses TRBV11-1 with TRBJ2-3, with 10 bases aligning to TRBD1. This CDR3 has 18 amino acids. Germline values: CDR1 SGHAT, CDR2 FQDESV (reference sequence). V was clipped by 1 base and J by 4 bases; unmatched bases: 11. The CDR3 sequence is CASSLGAWDRGPPDTQYF. CDR3 sequence (DNA): TGTGCCAGCAGCTTAGGCGCCTGGGACAGGGGACCCCCAGATACGCAGTATTTT.

This clonotype was seen a handful of times. The chain couples TRBV5-1 to TRBJ1-1, with TRBD1 matching 8 bases. Germline loops: CDR1 SGHRS, CDR2 YFSETQ. The CDR3 has 18 residues. V lost 4 bases, J lost 0 bases, and 14 bases stayed unmatched. CDR3 DNA: TGCGCCAGCAGCCCGATGACGACAGGGGTAAGGATGAACACTGAAGCTTTCTTT. Translation gives CASSPMTTGVRMNTEAFF.

This clonotype was detected a few times. The gene calls are TRBV29-1 and TRBJ1-5; D gene unclear. The germline CDR1 and CDR2 sequences are SQVTM and ANQGSEA. This CDR3 comprises 13 residues. Trimming took 4 bases from V and 2 from J, leaving 9 bases between them. This chain's CDR3 is CSVGFGGNQPQHF. DNA for the CDR3: TGCAGCGTTGGGTTTGGGGGCAATCAGCCCCAGCATTTT.

In this sample, this clonotype turned up a few times. The rearrangement uses TRBV6-5 and TRBJ2-3; 8 bases map to TRBD2. V shed 0 bases and J 4 bases; nucleotides not matched to a gene: 9. Germline loops: CDR1 MNHEY, CDR2 SVGAGI. This CDR3 comprises 17 residues. The chain's CDR3 is CASSYSGIGGGPDTQYF. DNA of the CDR3: TGTGCCAGCAGTTACTCGGGTATCGGCGGGGGGCCAGATACGCAGTATTTT.

The V gene is TRBV6-4, the J gene TRBJ2-7; D not resolved. Germline V gene sequence: CDR1 MRHNA, CDR2 SNTAGT. V lost 3 bases and J 4 bases, leaving 10 bases between the germline ends. The CDR3 has 13 residues. The CDR3: CASSEILGYEQYF. The DNA for the CDR3 is TGTGCCAGCAGTGAGATATTAGGGTACGAGCAGTACTTC.

This chain connects TRBV20-1 to TRBJ2-1; TRBD2 matches 12 bases. The CDR3 contains 17 residues. Germline loops: CDR1 DFQATT, CDR2 SNEGSKA (reference sequence). V lost 1 base, J lost 9 bases, and 13 bases stayed unmatched. The CDR3 region is CSARVRWLTSGSGEQFF. The CDR3 DNA follows: TGCAGTGCTAGAGTACGGTGGCTGACTAGCGGGAGTGGTGAGCAGTTCTTC.

This clonotype was observed a handful of times. Here the CDR3 reads CASSVGDEWREKLFF. DNA for the CDR3: TGTGCCAGCAGCGTAGGTGACGAATGGAGGGAAAAACTGTTTTTT. The chain joins TRBV9 to TRBJ1-4; no reliable D call. V gave up 0 bases and J gave up 8 bases, with 14 bases separating them. The CDR3 totals 15 residues. Germline loops: CDR1 SGDLS, CDR2 YYNGEE.

This clonotype was picked up many times. The rearrangement links TRBV5-1 to TRBJ2-5, with TRBD1 matching over 8 bases. V was pared by 3 bases and J by 2 bases, with 3 bases of the junction left unmatched. This CDR3 has 14 amino acids. Germline V gene sequence: CDR1 SGHRS, CDR2 YFSETQ. The CDR3 protein is CASSYGQGQETQYF. CDR3 nucleotide sequence: TGCGCCAGCAGCTATGGACAGGGACAAGAGACCCAGTACTTC.

This clonotype turned up a few times. J is TRBJ1-1 and V is TRBV12-3 or TRBV12-4; TRBD1 matches at 8 bases. Trimming took 5 bases from V and 3 from J; bases not matched to a gene: 5. The CDR3 has 14 amino acids. The DNA of the CDR3 is TGTGCCAGCAGTCCCACGACAGGGGACACTGAAGCTTTCTTT. Residues: CASSPTTGDTEAFF.

This clonotype was recorded only once. This CDR3 fails to terminate in the conserved phenylalanine or tryptophan, so it likely reflects a read error. The gene calls are TRBV12-3 or TRBV12-4 and TRBJ2-5; D is unresolved. The CDR3 totals 13 residues. Trimming pared 4 bases from V and 2 bases from J, leaving 8 bases between. For the CDR3, the DNA is TGTGCCAGCAGTTCCGGCTTTCAAGAGACCCAGTACTTG. The encoded protein is CASSSGFQETQYL.

This clonotype was seen only a few times. The rearrangement uses TRBV29-1 and TRBJ2-1; possibly TRBD1 for D (6 bases). Trimming cost V 3 bases and J 5 bases, with 17 bases left between them. Per germline, CDR1 SQVTM and CDR2 ANQGSEA. The CDR3 consists of 15 residues. In nucleotides, the CDR3 is TGCAGCGTTGAGCAGGGACAACCATTACACAATGAGCAGTTCTTC. Residues: CSVEQGQPLHNEQFF.

The sample holds many counts of this clonotype. This chain joins TRBV7-2 and TRBJ1-4; D call uncertain. V was trimmed by 4 bases and J by 8 bases, leaving 17 bases between them. In germline, CDR1 is SGHTA, CDR2 FQGNSA. The CDR3 length is 15 residues. The CDR3 coding sequence is TGTGCCAGCAGCTCCACTCTTGCCCCGGTCGAAAAACTGTTTTTT. This encodes CASSSTLAPVEKLFF.

This clonotype was seen repeatedly, ten times or more. The rearrangement joins TRBV3-1 to TRBJ1-2; D not certain. V lost 1 base and J lost 8, with 5 bases in between. Germline lookup yields CDR1 LGHDT and CDR2 YNNKEL (reference sequence). The CDR3 length is 11 residues. CDR3 region: CASSQAEGYTF. CDR3 sequence (DNA): TGTGCCAGCAGCCAAGCTGAGGGCTACACCTTC.

The sample holds many counts of this clonotype. The chain joins TRBV12-3 or TRBV12-4 to TRBJ2-1, with D possibly being TRBD2 (6 bases). The CDR3 totals 14 residues. V gave up 4 bases and J gave up 2 bases, with 9 bases separating them. This CDR3 is CASSYSGTYNEQFF. The CDR3 nucleotides read TGTGCCAGCAGTTATAGCGGAACCTACAATGAGCAGTTCTTC.

At least ten counts were recorded for this clonotype. The J gene is TRBJ1-5, the V gene TRBV7-2; tentative D call: TRBD1 (5 bases). Trimming pared 5 bases from V and 9 bases from J, leaving 17 bases between. This CDR3 comprises 14 residues. CDR1 is SGHTA and CDR2 is FQGNSA in the germline V gene. CDR3 coding DNA: TGTGCCAGCAGCCTCGACAGAACTCCAAGGCCCCAGCATTTT. Encoded protein: CASSLDRTPRPQHF. The variable domain in full, completed from reference TRBV7-2 and TRBJ1-5, reads GAGVSQSPSNKVTEKGKDVELRCDPISGHTALYWYRQSLGQGLEFLIYFQGNSAPDKSGLPSDRFSAERTGGSVSTLTIQRTQQEDSAVYLCASSLDRTPRPQHFGDGTRLSIL.

There are a few counts of this clonotype. The chain combines TRBV18 with TRBJ2-3, with TRBD2 matching over 8 bases. This CDR3 spans 17 amino acids. Germline CDR1 is KGHSH and CDR2 is LQKENI. Trimming at V came to 0 bases and at J to 6 bases, leaving 11 bases not matched to a gene. The CDR3 spells CASSPPVTSAHRDTQYF. CDR3 nucleotides: TGTGCCAGCTCACCACCCGTGACTAGCGCCCACCGGGATACGCAGTATTTT.

This rearrangement joins TRBV3-1 to TRBJ1-1; D remains ambiguous. The CDR3 loop spans 13 amino acids. From germline, CDR1 is LGHDT and CDR2 YNNKEL (reference sequence). V lost 1 base and J lost 5, with 8 bases in between. The CDR3 region is CASSQATTTEAFF. The DNA of the CDR3 is TGTGCCAGCAGCCAAGCAACAACGACTGAAGCTTTCTTT.

At least ten counts were recorded for this clonotype. The V gene is TRBV28, the J gene TRBJ2-3, with D unresolved. Germline loops: CDR1 MDHEN, CDR2 SYDVKM. V was pared by 5 bases and J by 1 base, with 16 bases between. CDR3 size: 16 residues. DNA of the CDR3: TGTGCCAGCAGTGGATTAAGCCCAGGAGGCACAGATACGCAGTATTTT. It encodes CASSGLSPGGTDTQYF.

The gene calls are TRBV3-1 and TRBJ2-3, with 12 bases matching TRBD2. The ends lost 4 bases at V and 2 bases at J; junction bases unmatched: 7. The CDR3 runs 17 residues. Germline-derived CDR1 and CDR2 are LGHDT and YNNKEL (reference sequence). The CDR3 sequence is CASSPRTSGANTDTQYF. The CDR3 nucleotides read TGTGCCAGCAGCCCTCGGACTAGCGGGGCAAACACAGATACGCAGTATTTT.

This clonotype was observed a few times. This sequence joins TRBV10-3 and TRBJ1-2; tentatively, D is TRBD1 (5 bases). Germline V gene sequence: CDR1 ENHRY, CDR2 SYGVKD. The CDR3 is made up of 13 amino acids. V was shortened by 6 bases and J by 4 bases, with 12 bases between the two germline ends. In DNA form, the CDR3 reads TGTGCCATCAGCTTGACAGCGGGCTATGGCTACACCTTC. Amino acid sequence: CAISLTAGYGYTF.